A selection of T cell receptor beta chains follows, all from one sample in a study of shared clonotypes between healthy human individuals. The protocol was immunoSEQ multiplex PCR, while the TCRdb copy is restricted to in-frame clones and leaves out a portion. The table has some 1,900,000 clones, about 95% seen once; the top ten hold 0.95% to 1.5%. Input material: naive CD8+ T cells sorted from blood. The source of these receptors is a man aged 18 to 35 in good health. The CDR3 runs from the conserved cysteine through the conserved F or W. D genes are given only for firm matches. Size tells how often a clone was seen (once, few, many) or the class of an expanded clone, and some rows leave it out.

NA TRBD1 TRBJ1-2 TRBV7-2 CASSFSAGGGYGYTF TGTGCCAGCAGTTTCTCCGCAGGGGGCGGTTATGGCTACACCTTC
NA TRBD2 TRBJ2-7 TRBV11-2 CASSYRLAGDYEQYF TGTGCCAGCAGCTACCGTCTAGCGGGAGACTACGAGCAGTACTTC
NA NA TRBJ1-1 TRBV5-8 CASSLRGFMRRTEAFF TGTGCCAGCAGCCTCAGGGGTTTTATGCGTCGGACTGAAGCTTTCTTT
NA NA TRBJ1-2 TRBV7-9 CASSLAWIANYGYTF TGTGCCAGCAGCTTAGCTTGGATAGCTAACTATGGCTACACCTTC
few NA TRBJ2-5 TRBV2 CASSEGVGLMAETQYF TGTGCCAGCAGTGAAGGCGTAGGCCTCATGGCGGAGACCCAGTACTTC
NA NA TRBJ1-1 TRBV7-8 CASSLPSTEAFF TGTGCCAGCAGCTTACCCTCAACTGAAGCTTTCTTT
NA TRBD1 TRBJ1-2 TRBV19 CASSTGTDCTF TGTGCCAGTAGTACGGGGACAGACTGCACCTTC
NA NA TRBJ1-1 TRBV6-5 CASSYWPGGGYTEAFF TGTGCCAGCAGTTACTGGCCCGGGGGGGGCTACACTGAAGCTTTCTTT
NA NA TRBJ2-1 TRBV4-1 CASSQGQGGPYNEQFF TGCGCCAGCAGCCAAGGTCAAGGGGGACCCTACAATGAGCAGTTCTTC
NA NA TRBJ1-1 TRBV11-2 CASSHSGGAEAFF TGTGCCAGCAGCCACTCGGGGGGGGCGGAGGCTTTCTTT
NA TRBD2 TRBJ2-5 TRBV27 CASSPDGLAGAYQETQYF TGTGCCAGCAGTCCCGATGGGCTAGCGGGGGCGTACCAAGAGACCCAGTACTTC
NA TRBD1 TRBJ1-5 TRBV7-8 CASSTPTGGNQPQHF TGTGCCAGCAGCACCCCGACAGGGGGCAATCAGCCCCAGCATTTT
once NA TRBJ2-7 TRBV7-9 CASSSPPAAYEQYF TGTGCCAGCAGCTCCCCACCCGCAGCCTACGAGCAGTACTTC
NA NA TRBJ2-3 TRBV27 CASSLGWGFTDTQYF TGTGCCAGCAGCCTTGGGTGGGGATTCACAGATACGCAGTATTTT
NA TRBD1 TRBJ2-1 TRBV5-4 CASSLGDRGTYNEQFF TGTGCCAGCAGCTTGGGGGACAGGGGAACCTACAATGAGCAGTTCTTC
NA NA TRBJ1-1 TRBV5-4 CASRQIQGDAEAFF TGTGCCAGCAGACAGATACAGGGAGACGCTGAAGCTTTCTTT
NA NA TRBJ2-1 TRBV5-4 CASSLGDHEQFF TGTGCCAGCAGCTTGGGAGACCATGAGCAGTTCTTC
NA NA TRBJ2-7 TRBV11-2 CASSFSGSHEQYF TGTGCCAGCAGCTTCTCGGGGTCCCACGAGCAGTACTTC
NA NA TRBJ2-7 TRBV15 CATSPTAGEQYF TGTGCCACCAGCCCGACCGCGGGCGAGCAGTACTTC
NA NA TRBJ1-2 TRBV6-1 CSIGEGSSYGYTF TGCTCCATCGGGGAGGGATCGAGCTATGGCTACACCTTC
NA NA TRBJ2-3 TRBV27 CASDNVPGSTDTQYF TGTGCCAGCGACAATGTACCTGGGAGCACAGATACGCAGTATTTT
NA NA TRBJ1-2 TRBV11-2 CASSPRGYGYTF TGTGCCAGCAGCCCCAGAGGTTATGGCTACACCTTC
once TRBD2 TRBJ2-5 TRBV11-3 CASSLASGGPQETQYF TGTGCCAGCAGCTTAGCTAGCGGGGGCCCTCAAGAGACCCAGTACTTC
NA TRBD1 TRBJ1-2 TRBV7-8 CASRETGEEGPGGGYTF TGTGCCAGCAGAGAGACAGGGGAGGAAGGGCCTGGAGGTGGCTACACCTTC
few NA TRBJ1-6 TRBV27 CASSFATVGSPLHF TGTGCCAGCAGTTTCGCGACAGTTGGTTCACCCCTCCACTTT
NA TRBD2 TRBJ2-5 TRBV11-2 CASSPHGAGGLGETQYF TGTGCCAGCAGCCCCCACGGGGCGGGGGGTTTGGGAGAGACCCAGTACTTC
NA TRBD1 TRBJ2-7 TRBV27 CASRNRGSEQYF TGTGCCAGCAGAAACAGGGGGTCCGAGCAGTACTTC
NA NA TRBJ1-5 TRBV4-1 CASSHRGGDRQPQHF TGCGCCAGCAGCCATCGGGGGGGTGACAGGCAGCCCCAGCATTTT
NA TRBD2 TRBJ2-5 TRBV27 CASSPQLAEIQETQYF TGTGCCAGCAGTCCCCAACTAGCGGAGATCCAAGAGACCCAGTACTTC